Listed here are 8 T cell receptor beta chains from one sample, sequenced in a study of shared clonotypes between healthy human individuals (dated by TCRdb to about 2020). Library prep was done by the immunoSEQ multiplex PCR assay. Not all clones reach the TCRdb copy of this immuneACCESS table, which keeps in-frame sequences only. Checked studies attribute under half of the gap to unresolved V genes and leave the rest unexplained. This sample has around 600,000 clones in its table, and approximately 97% of those were observed once. The ten largest clones add up to 0.055% to 0.07% of the sample. The sequenced material came from naive CD4+ T cells sorted from blood. Explained via the paper, the cell subset or site label denotes: CD45RA+ positively selected. Receptor source: a young woman in good health.

The rearrangement uses TRBV9 and TRBJ2-2; D ambiguous. This CDR3 has 17 amino acids. Looked up from germline, CDR1 is SGDLS and CDR2 is YYNGEE. The V gene lost 0 bases and the J gene lost 0 bases, with 12 bases spanning the gap. CDR3 sequence: CASSVGYSPTNTGELFF. CDR3 nucleotides: TGTGCCAGCAGCGTAGGTTATTCTCCTACGAACACCGGGGAGCTGTTTTTT. Together with reference TRBV9 and TRBJ2-2, the CDR3 gives the full variable domain: DSGVTQTPKHLITATGQRVTLRCSPRSGDLSVYWYQQSLDQGLQFLIQYYNGEERAKGNILERFSAQQFPDLHSELNLSSLELGDSALYFCASSVGYSPTNTGELFFGEGSRLTVL.

The rearrangement uses TRBV6-5 and TRBJ1-5; 8 nucleotides agree with TRBD1. The CDR3 is 14 amino acids. The trim removed 5 bases at V and 0 bases at J, leaving 0 bases unmatched. Germline assignment: CDR1 MNHEY and CDR2 SVGAGI. As DNA, the CDR3 is TGTGCCAGCAGTGACAGGGGTAGCAATCAGCCCCAGCATTTT. Amino acids: CASSDRGSNQPQHF.

The genes are TRBV19 and TRBJ2-1; 14 nucleotides align to TRBD2. CDR3 length: 16 residues. The V segment lost 4 bases and the J segment 12 bases; nucleotides outside the gene matches: 11. Germline V CDR1 and CDR2: LNHDA, SQIVND (reference sequence). CDR3 nucleotides: TGTGCCAGTAGTAGCTCCGGGACTAGCGGGGGAAGGCGGCAGTTCTTC. Protein product: CASSSSGTSGGRRQFF.

The chain employs TRBV19 and TRBJ2-5; D assignment may be TRBD1 or TRBD2 (5 bases each). The DNA end lines up better with TRBJ2-7; the J call may be wrong. Germline loops: CDR1 LNHDA, CDR2 SQIVND (reference sequence). The CDR3 is 13 amino acids. CDR3 nucleotides: TGTGCCAGTAGGGGCATGGGGGTGGACGAGCAGTACTTC. Its protein product is CASRGMGVDEQYF.

The chain recombines TRBV4-1 with TRBJ1-6; D might be TRBD1 (5 bases). The CDR3 runs to 19 residues. Trimming removed 0 bases at V and 6 bases at J, with 21 bases between. Germline V CDR1 and CDR2: MGHRA, YSYEKL. This chain's CDR3 is CASSQEQQRGVKANSPLHF. The DNA of the CDR3 is TGCGCCAGCAGCCAAGAACAACAACGGGGGGTCAAAGCTAATTCACCCCTCCACTTT.

This clone has just one count. The V gene is TRBV6-1, the J gene TRBJ2-1, with a weak D call TRBD2 (5 bases). CDR3 length: 13 residues. The germline V gene encodes CDR1 MNHNS and CDR2 SASEGT. The V end was cut by 6 bases, the J end by 10 bases, with 16 bases between. The DNA of the CDR3 is TGTGCCAGCAGGCTAACTAGTGTAGCCGAGCAGTTCTTC. Amino acid sequence: CASRLTSVAEQFF.

The rearrangement joins TRBV28 to TRBJ1-5, with D perhaps TRBD1 (6 bases). This CDR3 contains 13 residues. The V and J ends lost 5 bases and 9 bases respectively, with 14 bases between them. Per the germline V gene, CDR1 is MDHEN and CDR2 is SYDVKM. CDR3 region: CASSVQGYTPQHF. CDR3 bases: TGTGCCAGCAGTGTACAGGGATACACGCCCCAGCATTTT.

As DNA, the CDR3 is TGTGCCAGCAGTGGGGGAGGGGGGAGCTCCTACGAGCAGTACTTC. As protein: CASSGGGGSSYEQYF. The chain employs TRBV28 and TRBJ2-7, with D perhaps matching TRBD2 (7 bases). CDR1 and CDR2 from the germline V gene are MDHEN and SYDVKM. The V gene lost 5 bases and the J gene lost 0 bases, with 14 bases spanning the gap. The CDR3 runs to 15 residues.